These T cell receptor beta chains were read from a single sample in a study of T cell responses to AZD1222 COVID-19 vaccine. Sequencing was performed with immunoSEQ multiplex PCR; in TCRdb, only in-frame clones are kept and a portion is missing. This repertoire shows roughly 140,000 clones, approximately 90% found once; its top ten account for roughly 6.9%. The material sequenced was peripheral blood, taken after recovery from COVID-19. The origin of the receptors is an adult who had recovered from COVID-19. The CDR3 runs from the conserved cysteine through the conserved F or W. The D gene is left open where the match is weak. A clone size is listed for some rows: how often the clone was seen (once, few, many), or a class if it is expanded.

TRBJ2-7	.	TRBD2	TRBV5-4	TGTGCCAGCACCCAAATAGCGGGAGGGACTAGGGAGCAGTACTTC	CASTQIAGGTREQYF
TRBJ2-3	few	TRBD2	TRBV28	TGTGCCAGCAGTCCCCCGAGGGAAGCGGGGGGCCGAGATACGCAGTATTTT	CASSPPREAGGRDTQYF
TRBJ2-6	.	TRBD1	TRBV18	TGTGCCAGCTCACCACCTGGACAGGGAAGCTCTGGGGCCAACGTCCTGACTTTC	CASSPPGQGSSGANVLTF
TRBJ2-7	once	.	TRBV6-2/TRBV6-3	TGTGCCAGCAGCCCCCTCCGGGAGCAGTACTTC	CASSPLREQYF
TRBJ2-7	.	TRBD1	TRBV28	TGTGCCAGCGGGTCGACCGGGACAGGGGCGACCTACGAGCAGTACTTC	CASGSTGTGATYEQYF
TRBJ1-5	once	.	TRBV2	TGTGCCAGCAGCGCAGGGGATCTTGGACTATATCAGCCCCAGCATTTT	CASSAGDLGLYQPQHF
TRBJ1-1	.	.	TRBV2	TGTGCCAGCAGTGACGATGGGGTCACTGAAGCTTTCTTT	CASSDDGVTEAFF
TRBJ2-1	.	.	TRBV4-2	TGTGCCAGCAGCTTCCGGACTGGCAAAAGCTCCTACAATGAGCAGTTCTTC	CASSFRTGKSSYNEQFF
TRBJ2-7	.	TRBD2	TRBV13	TGTGCCAGCAGCTTTAGCCGGGGACTAGCGGTAGACTCCTACGAGCAGTACTTC	CASSFSRGLAVDSYEQYF
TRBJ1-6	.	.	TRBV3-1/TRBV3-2	TGTGCCAGCAGCCCCCAGGAGACTTCACCCCTCCACTTT	CASSPQETSPLHF
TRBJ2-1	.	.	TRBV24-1	TGTGCCACCAGTGACCTCCTCGGGAGAAATGAGCAGTTCTTC	CATSDLLGRNEQFF
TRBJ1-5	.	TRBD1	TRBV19	TGTGCCAGTAGTATAAGGGACAGTTTTCAGCCCCAGCATTTT	CASSIRDSFQPQHF
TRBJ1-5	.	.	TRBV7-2	TGTGCCAGCAGCGAGAGTACCGGGCGTAATTCGCCCCAGCATTTT	CASSESTGRNSPQHF
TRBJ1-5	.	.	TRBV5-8	TGTGCCAGCAGCTTGAACAGGGTGGAGCCCCAGCATTTT	CASSLNRVEPQHF
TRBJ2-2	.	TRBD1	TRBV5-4	TGTGCCAGCAGCCAAGACAGGGGGCGCACCGGGGAGCTGTTTTTT	CASSQDRGRTGELFF
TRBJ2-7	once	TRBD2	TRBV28	TGTGCCAGCAGAAGGGAGGGACCTTACTACGAGCAGTACTTC	CASRREGPYYEQYF
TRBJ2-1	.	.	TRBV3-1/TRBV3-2	TGTGCCAGCAGCCAGGGCCCCGGGAGAGAGCAGTTCTTC	CASSQGPGREQFF
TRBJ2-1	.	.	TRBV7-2	TGTGCCAGCGTCCTGGGACTCCAGGGGAATGAGCAGTTCTTC	CASVLGLQGNEQFF
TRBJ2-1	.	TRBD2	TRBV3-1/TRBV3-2	TGTGCCAGCAGCCAAGTGGAGGGACTAGCGGGAGGGCTGGCCAATGAGCAGTTCTTC	CASSQVEGLAGGLANEQFF
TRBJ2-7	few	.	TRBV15	TGTGCCACCAGCAGAGATCAGGCCCAGGGCGAGCAGTACTTC	CATSRDQAQGEQYF
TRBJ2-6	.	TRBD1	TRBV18	TGTGCCAGCTCTAGGGACAGGGGGTTATCTGGGGCCAACGTCCTGACTTTC	CASSRDRGLSGANVLTF
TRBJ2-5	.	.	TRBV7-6	TGTGCCAGCAGCTTAGAGCCAGGGGTGGTGACCCAGTACTTC	CASSLEPGVVTQYF
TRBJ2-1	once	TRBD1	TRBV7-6	TGTGCCAGCAGCTTAGGGACAGGGTACGAGAATGAGCAGTTCTTC	CASSLGTGYENEQFF
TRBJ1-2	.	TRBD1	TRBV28	TGTGCCAGCAGAGATGGGACAGGGGGGTATGGCTACACCTTC	CASRDGTGGYGYTF
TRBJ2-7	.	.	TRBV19	TGTGCCAGTGGTCCAGGGAGCTCCTACGAGCAGTACTTC	CASGPGSSYEQYF
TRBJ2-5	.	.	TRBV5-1	TGCGCCAGCAGCTTGGGTAGCGTAGAGACCCAGTACTTC	CASSLGSVETQYF
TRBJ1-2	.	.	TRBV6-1	TGTGCCAGCAGTGAAGCGTTCGGAGTTGGCTACACCTTC	CASSEAFGVGYTF
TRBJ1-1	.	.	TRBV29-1	TGCAGCGTTACACACCTAAGTGGCACTGAAGCTTTCTTT	CSVTHLSGTEAFF
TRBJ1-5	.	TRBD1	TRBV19	TGTGCCAGTAGCCAAAACCGGGACAGCAGTCAGCCCCAGCATTTT	CASSQNRDSSQPQHF
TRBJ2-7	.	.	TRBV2	TGTGCCAGCAGTCCCGGGACGGAGCAGACCTACGAGCAGTACTTC	CASSPGTEQTYEQYF
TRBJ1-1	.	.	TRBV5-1	TGCGCCAGCAGCGTTAAGGGCAACACTGAAGCTTTCTTT	CASSVKGNTEAFF
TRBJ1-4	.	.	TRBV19	TGTGCCAGTAGTTTTGTTAATGAAAAACTGTTTTTT	CASSFVNEKLFF
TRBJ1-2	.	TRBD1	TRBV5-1	TGCGCCAGCAGCTCAGGGGGAACCAGGTATGGCTACACCTTC	CASSSGGTRYGYTF
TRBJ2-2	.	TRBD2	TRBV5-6	TGTGCCAGCAGCTCACCTACTAGCGTGAGCGACACCGGGGAGCTGTTTTTT	CASSSPTSVSDTGELFF
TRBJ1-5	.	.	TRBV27	TGTGCCAGCAGTCCCCGCAGGGTTAGCAATCAGCCCCAGCATTTT	CASSPRRVSNQPQHF